The 24 T cell receptor beta chains below come from one sample, sequenced in a study of CD4+ T cells in melanoma. TCRdb keeps only in-frame clones here, not all; method: immunoSEQ multiplex PCR. The table lists some 150,000 clones, around nine tenths of them singletons, with 1.5% to 1.9% in the top ten. These receptors were collected from a human donor with melanoma.

This chain joins TRBV5-1 and TRBJ1-4, with D hard to call. Germline V CDR1 and CDR2: SGHRS, YFSETQ. CDR3 length equals 16 residues. V lost 4 bases to trimming and J lost 4 bases, with 17 bases between them. CDR3 nucleotide sequence: TGCGCCAGCAGCCCAGACCCTACTGGGCTTAATGAAAAACTGTTTTTT. Residues: CASSPDPTGLNEKLFF.

The rearrangement uses TRBV21-1 and TRBJ1-4; the D call in the table, TRBD1, was not verified against the DNA. TRBV21-1 is recorded as a pseudogene. This CDR3 has 19 amino acids. The CDR3, as DNA: TGTGCCAGCAGCAATAAGATGGATGGGAAGACAGGCCTAAATGAAAAACTGTTTTTT. Translated: CASSNKMDGKTGLNEKLFF.

This chain uses TRBV13 with TRBJ1-1; a possible D gene is TRBD1 (6 bases). Germline lookup yields CDR1 PRHDT and CDR2 FYEKMQ (reference sequence). This CDR3 contains 15 residues. V lost 5 bases, J lost 4 bases, and 17 bases lay in between. The CDR3 DNA is TGTGCCAGCAGCCTCCAAGGGGGGGGTATCACTGAAGCTTTCTTT. It translates to CASSLQGGGITEAFF. The complete variable domain, with remaining parts taken from reference TRBV13 and TRBJ1-1, reads AAGVIQSPRHLIKEKRETATLKCYPIPRHDTVYWYQQGPGQDPQFLISFYEKMQSDKGSIPDRFSAQQFSDYHSELNMSSLELGDSALYFCASSLQGGGITEAFFGQGTRLTVV.

The chain joins TRBV7-8 to TRBJ1-4; TRBD1 might be the D (5 bases). The ends were cut back, 5 bases at V and 4 bases at J, with 14 bases in the middle. This CDR3 spans 15 amino acids. The V gene's germline CDR1 is SGHVS and CDR2 FQNEAQ. CDR3 in amino acids: CASSITGGYNEKLFF. The CDR3 DNA follows: TGTGCCAGCAGCATCACTGGGGGGTATAATGAAAAACTGTTTTTT.

About this clone itself: Other DNA variants within this sample encode the same CDR3. V usage is TRBV18 and J usage is TRBJ1-1, with D unclear. Germline CDR1 is KGHSH and CDR2 is LQKENI. The CDR3 length is 13 residues. Trimming removed 2 bases at V and 0 bases at J, with 4 bases between. The CDR3 loop is CASSPSVNTEAFF. In DNA, the CDR3 is TGTGCCAGCTCACCATCAGTGAACACTGAAGCTTTCTTT.

This clone was seen only once. In DNA form, the CDR3 reads TGCGCCAGCAGCTGGGAGAATAATTCACCCCTCCACTTT. As protein: CASSWENNSPLHF. V gene TRBV5-1 combines with J gene TRBJ1-6, with D uncertain. Trimming took 3 bases from V and 5 from J, leaving 6 bases between them. Germline loops: CDR1 SGHRS, CDR2 YFSETQ. CDR3 length equals 13 residues.

This clone appeared a few times. V is TRBV9 and J is TRBJ1-2, with D hard to call. The CDR3 length is 14 residues. Deletions cut 0 bases from V and 8 bases from J, with 14 bases between. Per the germline V gene, CDR1 is SGDLS and CDR2 is YYNGEE. In DNA, the CDR3 is TGTGCCAGCAGCGTAGAAGCTAGAATCGGGGGCTACACCTTC. Its translation is CASSVEARIGGYTF.

The chain links TRBV7-2 to TRBJ2-1; TRBD2 matches 8 bases. CDR3 length: 15 residues. Germline CDR1 is SGHTA and CDR2 is FQGNSA. J lost 2 bases, V lost 11 bases, and 11 bases had no gene match. CDR3 residues: CAQSAGANPYNEQFF. The CDR3 nucleotides read TGTGCCCAATCAGCGGGGGCCAACCCCTACAATGAGCAGTTCTTC.

This clone was detected only a few times. The V gene is TRBV9, the J gene TRBJ2-5, with D tentatively TRBD1 or TRBD2 (5 bases each). Germline V gene sequence: CDR1 SGDLS, CDR2 YYNGEE. The ends were cut back, 5 bases at V and 2 bases at J, with 10 bases in the middle. CDR3 length: 13 amino acids. The CDR3: CASRGTDQETQYF. As DNA, the CDR3 is TGTGCCAGCAGGGGGACCGATCAAGAGACCCAGTACTTC.

This chain joins TRBV6-6 and TRBJ2-3, with no clear D. Between the trimmed V and J ends, which lost 7 bases and 6 bases, there was a span of 11 bases. Germline V CDR1 and CDR2: MNHNY, SVGAGI (reference sequence). CDR3 length: 12 amino acids. CDR3 sequence: CASNNSPDTQYF. For the CDR3, the DNA is TGTGCCAGCAATAATAGCCCCGATACGCAGTATTTT.

The chain employs TRBV18 and TRBJ1-1; 9 nucleotides match TRBD1. This CDR3 region has 18 residues. J gave up 3 bases and V 3 bases, and 14 bases lay outside the gene matches. The germline gives CDR1 KGHSH, CDR2 LQKENI. The chain's CDR3 is CASSPPRSGTGRDTEAFF. DNA for the CDR3: TGTGCCAGCTCACCGCCGCGTTCAGGGACAGGGAGGGACACTGAAGCTTTCTTT.

The V and J genes are TRBV5-1 and TRBJ2-7; D may be TRBD1 (5 bases). This CDR3 has 12 residues. Trimming removed 4 bases at V and 5 bases at J, with 10 bases between. Germline V gives CDR1 SGHRS, CDR2 YFSETQ. The CDR3 region has the DNA TGCGCCAGCAGCGCCAACAGGAACGAGCAGTACTTC. It yields the protein CASSANRNEQYF.

The chain joins TRBV6-1 to TRBJ2-5, with TRBD1 as a possible D gene (5 bases). With 3 bases removed from V and 7 bases from J, the gap between germline ends came to 15 bases. The germline V gene encodes CDR1 MNHNS and CDR2 SASEGT. The CDR3 totals 14 residues. The CDR3 here is CASSDRGRVLTQYF. For the CDR3, the DNA is TGTGCCAGCAGTGACCGCGGCAGGGTATTGACCCAGTACTTC.

V usage is TRBV6-6 and J usage is TRBJ2-1; perhaps TRBD1 as D (6 bases). Trimming stripped 6 bases from V and 3 bases from J, with 9 bases between. Germline-derived CDR1 and CDR2 are MNHNY and SVGAGI (reference sequence). CDR3 length: 13 residues. The CDR3 region is CASSKDSYNEQFF. In DNA form, the CDR3 reads TGTGCCAGCAGCAAGGACAGCTACAATGAGCAGTTCTTC.

The J gene is TRBJ1-1, the V gene TRBV6-1; the D gene is possibly TRBD1 (5 bases). V was trimmed by 2 bases and J by 11 bases, leaving 18 bases between them. Germline V gene lookup returns CDR1 MNHNS and CDR2 SASEGT. This CDR3 region has 14 residues. CDR3 in DNA: TGTGCCAGCAGTGAATCTAGGGGAGGGGATTCGGCTTTCTTT. This translates into CASSESRGGDSAFF.

The chain has TRBV6-5 and TRBJ1-5; D uncertain. CDR3 length: 13 amino acids. Between the trimmed V and J ends, which lost 4 bases and 1 base, there was a span of 5 bases. Germline V gene data show CDR1 as MNHEY and CDR2 as SVGAGI. CDR3 loop: CASSWNSNQPQHF. The CDR3 DNA sequence: TGTGCCAGCAGTTGGAACAGCAATCAGCCCCAGCATTTT.

The rearrangement uses TRBV14 and TRBJ1-6, with 10 bases identical to TRBD1. Unmatched junction bases numbered 7, after V lost 1 base and J lost 7 bases. The V gene's germline CDR1 is SGHDN and CDR2 FVKESK. The CDR3 covers 17 residues. The CDR3 nucleotides are TGTGCCAGCAGCCAAGGGGGGACAGGGGAGATCAATTCACCCCTCCACTTT. Translation: CASSQGGTGEINSPLHF. The full variable domain, in which reference TRBV14 and TRBJ1-6 provide the parts outside the CDR3, is EAGVTQFPSHSVIEKGQTVTLRCDPISGHDNLYWYRRVMGKEIKFLLHFVKESKQDESGMPNNRFLAERTGGTYSTLKVQPAELEDSGVYFCASSQGGTGEINSPLHFGNGTRLTVT.

The chain joins TRBV23-1 to TRBJ1-1, with D hard to call. TRBV23-1 carries the ORF label, with uncertain function. This CDR3 has 12 residues. V gave up 8 bases and J gave up 4 bases, with 11 bases separating them. The CDR3 bases are TGCGCCAGCTCTATGGAGGGCACTGAAGCTTTCTTT. Translation: CASSMEGTEAFF.

This chain uses TRBV27 with TRBJ2-1, with D perhaps TRBD1 (5 bases). The germline V gene has CDR1 MNHEY and CDR2 SMNVEV (reference sequence). Deletions cut 3 bases from V and 7 bases from J, with 10 bases between. This CDR3 is built from 13 residues. CDR3 amino acids: CASSFWGLNEQFF. CDR3 sequence (DNA): TGTGCCAGCAGTTTCTGGGGCCTGAATGAGCAGTTCTTC.

The rearrangement uses TRBV9 and TRBJ2-5, with 16 positions matching TRBD2. The CDR3 is 18 amino acids. V lost 4 bases and J lost 8; bases outside the gene matches: 14. The germline CDR1 and CDR2 sequences are SGDLS and YYNGEE. CDR3 coding DNA: TGTGCCAGCAGCTCCTCCGCCGGGACTAGCGGGGGGGCGGTTACCCAGTACTTC. Translating it yields CASSSSAGTSGGAVTQYF.

This sequence joins TRBV9 and TRBJ1-4; unclear D gene. This CDR3 has 15 amino acids. V lost 4 bases and J lost 4, with 14 bases in between. Germline-derived CDR1 and CDR2 are SGDLS and YYNGEE. The CDR3 region has the DNA TGTGCCAGCAGCCTCCGTTCGGGTCTTAATGAAAAACTGTTTTTT. This gives the protein CASSLRSGLNEKLFF.

Comment on this clone: At one end, the junction sequence differs from germline, possibly due to a read error. The rearrangement links TRBV6-6 to TRBJ1-3; D is undetermined. Per germline, CDR1 MNHNY and CDR2 SVGAGI (reference sequence). The CDR3 is made up of 12 amino acids. The CDR3 region has the DNA TGTGCCAGCAGTCACTCTGGAAACACCATATATTTT. It translates to CASSHSGNTIYF.

This rearrangement joins TRBV7-8 to TRBJ2-6; the match to TRBD1 covers 7 bases. Germline V CDR1 and CDR2: SGHVS, FQNEAQ. The J segment lost 0 bases and the V segment lost 8 bases, leaving 7 bases of the junction unmatched. The CDR3 has 16 amino acids. The DNA of the CDR3 is TGTGCCAGCGGGGACAGAGCGCTCTCTGGGGCCAACGTCCTGACTTTC. Protein sequence: CASGDRALSGANVLTF.

In regard to this clone: The sample carries other DNA sequences with the same CDR3. The rearrangement uses TRBV18 and TRBJ2-2; 10 bases are shared with TRBD1. CDR1 and CDR2 (germline): KGHSH, LQKENI. This CDR3 region has 16 residues. The trim removed 3 bases at V and 5 bases at J, leaving 6 bases unmatched. CDR3 sequence: CASSPPGQGRTGELFF. CDR3 nucleotides: TGTGCCAGCTCACCGCCGGGACAGGGGAGAACCGGGGAGCTGTTTTTT.